A few counts support the clone carrying this T cell receptor (beta chain). What it binds is not known. The data stem from a study of T cells in Graves' hyperthyroidism and ophthalmopathy. Notes on the study in general: In the analysis, a 13 V-J model separated ophthalmopathy from stable hyperthyroidism. Ophthalmopathy, as predicted by the model, came a median 6.5 months after the prediction.

CDR1 and CDR2 (germline): DFQATT, SNEGSKA (reference sequence). V was clipped by 3 bases and J by 10 bases; unmatched bases: 6. This CDR3 is 12 amino acids long. Orbital computed tomography, thyroid ultrasound, serum thyroxine and TRAb, and clinical symptoms together informed the diagnoses. Fresh peripheral blood, 8 to 10 ml, was the source of the PBMCs. RNA transcripts yielded amplified TCR beta CDR3 regions. Researchers ran a first-round RT-PCR on the TCR CDR3 using the HTBI primer set. MiXCR, applied by TCRdb to the multiplex PCR reads, yields one record per CDR3 protein. The data hold more than 350,000 distinct CDR3 sequences, with more than 12% observed a single time.

The genes are TRBV20-1 and TRBJ2-1; the match to TRBD1 covers 7 bases. This TCR derives from a woman under 40 with Graves' ophthalmopathy. Input material: blood. This chain's CDR3 is CSARDRLLEQFF. The CDR3 region has the DNA TGCAGTGCTAGGGACAGGCTTTTAGAGCAGTTCTTC.